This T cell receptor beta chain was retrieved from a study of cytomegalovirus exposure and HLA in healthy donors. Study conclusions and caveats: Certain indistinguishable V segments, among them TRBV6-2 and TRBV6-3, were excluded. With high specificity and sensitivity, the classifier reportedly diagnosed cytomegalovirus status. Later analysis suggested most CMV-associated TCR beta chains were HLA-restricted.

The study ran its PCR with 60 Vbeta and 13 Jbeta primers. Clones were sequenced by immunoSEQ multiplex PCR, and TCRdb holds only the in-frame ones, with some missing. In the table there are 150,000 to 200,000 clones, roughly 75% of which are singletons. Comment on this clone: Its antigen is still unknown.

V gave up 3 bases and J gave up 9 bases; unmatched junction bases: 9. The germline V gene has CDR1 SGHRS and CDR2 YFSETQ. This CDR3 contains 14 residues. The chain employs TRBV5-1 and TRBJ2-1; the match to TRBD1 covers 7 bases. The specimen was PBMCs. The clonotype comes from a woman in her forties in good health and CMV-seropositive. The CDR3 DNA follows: TGCGCCAGCAGCTCGGGGACAGTTAGGAGTGAGCAGTTCTTC. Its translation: CASSSGTVRSEQFF.